The 21 T cell receptor beta chains presented below share a single source sample, sequenced in a study of identical twins. TCRdb redid the calling of the 5' RACE reads with MiXCR, one entry per CDR3 protein. Of 450,000 or so distinct CDR3 sequences listed, 14% are singletons. These same data were also listed under a study on yellow fever vaccine responses in identical twins.

The sequenced sample was CD4+ T cells sorted from blood. The receptor set was obtained from a woman younger than 30 in good health.

The gene calls are TRBV29-1 and TRBJ2-5; TRBD1 is a possible D gene (7 bases). Trimming pared 5 bases from V and 4 bases from J, leaving 20 bases between. CDR1 is SQVTM and CDR2 is ANQGSEA in the germline V gene. This CDR3 comprises 15 residues. Here the CDR3 reads CSVWRDSGVRETQYF. The CDR3 DNA reads as TGCAGCGTTTGGCGGGACAGCGGAGTTCGAGAGACCCAGTACTTC.

The chain is built from TRBV15 and TRBJ2-1, with 12 bases lining up with TRBD2. With 0 bases clipped from V and 0 bases from J, the junction kept 12 bases outside the gene matches. This CDR3 spans 21 amino acids. Germline V gives CDR1 LNHNV, CDR2 YYDKDF (reference sequence). CDR3 DNA: TGTGCCACCAGCAGAGATCTAACCAAGACTAGCGGGGGCCGCTCCTACAATGAGCAGTTCTTC. Translation: CATSRDLTKTSGGRSYNEQFF.

The chain has TRBV11-3 and TRBJ2-1, with 8 bases lining up with TRBD2. Looked up from germline, CDR1 is SGHNT and CDR2 is YENEEA. V lost 8 bases to trimming and J lost 6 bases; unmatched junction nucleotides: 15. The CDR3 totals 16 residues. The CDR3 protein is CASGNSGGAVSNEQFF. DNA for the CDR3: TGTGCCAGCGGAAATTCCGGGGGGGCCGTTAGCAATGAGCAGTTCTTC.

This clonotype was recorded a few times. The CDR3 DNA sequence: TGTGCCAGCAGCCGCCCGGGACAGGGCACAGATACGCAGTATTTT. Its protein is CASSRPGQGTDTQYF. The chain recombines TRBV6-1 with TRBJ2-3; 8 bases align to TRBD1. V trimming: 6 bases; J trimming: 1 base; junction bases outside the gene matches: 6. The length of the CDR3 is 15 residues. Germline V gene data show CDR1 as MNHNS and CDR2 as SASEGT.

This clonotype appeared many times. CDR3 DNA sequence: TGTGCCAGCAGCTTGGAAATCCTTGCAAGCTCCTACAATGAGCAGTTCTTC. Residues: CASSLEILASSYNEQFF. V usage is TRBV5-6 and J usage is TRBJ2-1; D remains ambiguous. The germline CDR1 and CDR2 sequences are SGHDT and YYEEEE. This CDR3 has 17 amino acids. V lost 0 bases to trimming and J lost 0 bases, with 13 bases between them.

The CDR3 here is CASRLRIRGRHSNQPQHF. In nucleotides, the CDR3 is TGTGCAAGTCGCTTGAGAATTCGGGGCAGACATAGCAATCAGCCCCAGCATTTT. J is TRBJ1-5 and V is TRBV12-2; the table gives TRBD1 as D, unverified against the DNA. TRBV12-2 is a listed pseudogene. The CDR3 has 18 residues.

This clonotype has just a few counts. The chain links TRBV14 to TRBJ2-1; no clear D. Germline-derived CDR1 and CDR2 are SGHDN and FVKESK. The CDR3 covers 13 residues. Trimming shortened V by 7 bases and J by 4 bases, and 11 bases separated the two germline ends. CDR3 amino acids: CASTKDGYNEQFF. The CDR3 DNA is TGTGCCAGCACCAAAGACGGGTACAATGAGCAGTTCTTC.

This clonotype was observed a handful of times. The V call is TRBV6-4, the J call TRBJ2-1; 8 bases fit TRBD1. This CDR3 has 13 amino acids. Germline V gene data show CDR1 as MRHNA and CDR2 as SNTAGT. The V segment lost 5 bases and the J segment 6 bases; nucleotides outside the gene matches: 3. The CDR3 spells CASSSGGLNEQFF. The CDR3 DNA sequence: TGTGCCAGCAGTTCAGGGGGCCTCAATGAGCAGTTCTTC.

This chain connects TRBV30 to TRBJ2-3; D is uncertain. Germline CDR1 reads GTSNPN; CDR2 reads SVGIG (reference sequence). The V end lost 3 bases, the J end lost 0 bases, and 7 bases lay between the germline ends. This CDR3 comprises 13 residues. The DNA for the CDR3 is TGTGCCTGGAGACAGTTTAGCACAGATACGCAGTATTTT. Translated, it gives CAWRQFSTDTQYF.

CDR3 DNA: TGTGCCAGCAGCTTAGGTCCTAGCGGGGGTAACACCGGGGAGCTGTTTTTT. Protein product: CASSLGPSGGNTGELFF. The V gene is TRBV7-8, the J gene TRBJ2-2, with 10 bases that match TRBD2. The CDR3 runs to 17 residues. Per germline, CDR1 SGHVS and CDR2 FQNEAQ. The junction had 4 bases not matched to a gene; V was cut back by 1 base and J by 2 bases.

This clonotype was counted between two and nine times. The chain carries TRBV28 and TRBJ1-1; no definite D call. CDR1 MDHEN and CDR2 SYDVKM come from the germline V gene. Between the trimmed V and J ends, which lost 6 bases and 8 bases, there was a span of 13 bases. The CDR3 runs to 12 residues. DNA for the CDR3: TGTGCCAGCAGGGCGGAGGGCAGGGAAGCTTTCTTT. It codes for CASRAEGREAFF.

This clonotype was detected a few times. The rearrangement uses TRBV5-1 and TRBJ2-1, with 13 bases that match TRBD2. Germline-derived CDR1 and CDR2 are SGHRS and YFSETQ. The CDR3 runs to 15 residues. V shed 5 bases, J shed 8 bases, and the junction held 7 bases outside the gene matches. The CDR3 sequence is CASRDGLAGVDEQFF. The CDR3, as DNA: TGCGCCAGCAGGGACGGACTAGCGGGGGTGGATGAGCAGTTCTTC.

There are many counts of this clonotype. The chain has TRBV12-3 or TRBV12-4 and TRBJ2-3; unclear D gene. CDR3 size: 12 residues. V was trimmed by 6 bases and J by 6 bases, leaving 10 bases between them. CDR3: CASSPRVDTQYF. The CDR3 DNA follows: TGTGCCAGCAGCCCGCGCGTGGATACGCAGTATTTT.

This clonotype was seen a handful of times. This sequence joins TRBV6-5 and TRBJ1-5; tentative D call: TRBD1 (5 bases). The germline V gene has CDR1 MNHEY and CDR2 SVGAGI. CDR3 length equals 14 residues. Trimming stripped 2 bases from V and 3 bases from J, with 8 bases between. Here the CDR3 reads CASSYETDNQPQHF. CDR3 in DNA: TGTGCCAGCAGTTACGAGACAGACAATCAGCCCCAGCATTTT.

The table lists this clonotype with many counts. A junction end diverges from the germline sequence, so it may reflect a read error. This chain links TRBV7-7 with TRBJ2-7, with a tentative D call TRBD1 (6 bases). The germline V gene encodes CDR1 SSHAT and CDR2 FNYEAQ (reference sequence). CDR3 length: 13 amino acids. The CDR3 DNA is TGTGCTAGCAGCTTAGACAGGAATTACGAGCAGTACTTC. Translated, it gives CASSLDRNYEQYF. The complete variable domain, with remaining parts taken from reference TRBV7-7 and TRBJ2-7, reads GAGVSQSPRYKVTKRGQDVTLRCDPISSHATLYWYQQALGQGPEFLTYFNYEAQPDKSGLPSDRFSAERPEGSISTLTIQRTEQRDSAMYRCASSLDRNYEQYFGPGTRLTVT.

CDR3 region: CASSLVADSYEQYF. CDR3 DNA sequence: TGTGCCAGCAGCTTAGTGGCCGACTCCTACGAGCAGTACTTC. This rearrangement joins TRBV7-2 to TRBJ2-7; unclear D gene. This CDR3 spans 14 amino acids. V lost 1 base and J lost 0, with 7 bases in between. Germline CDR1 is SGHTA and CDR2 is FQGNSA. Drawing the rest from reference TRBV7-2 and TRBJ2-7, the complete variable domain is GAGVSQSPSNKVTEKGKDVELRCDPISGHTALYWYRQSLGQGLEFLIYFQGNSAPDKSGLPSDRFSAERTGGSVSTLTIQRTQQEDSAVYLCASSLVADSYEQYFGPGTRLTVT.

This clonotype has a handful of counts. The chain carries TRBV4-1 and TRBJ2-5; 14 nucleotides agree with TRBD2. Per germline, CDR1 MGHRA and CDR2 YSYEKL. V lost 3 bases, J lost 11 bases, and 17 bases stayed unmatched. The CDR3 sequence is 18 residues long. CDR3 nucleotide sequence: TGCGCCAGCAGCCAGACCGGGACTAGCGGGGGACTCCAAGAGAGTCAGTACTTC. It is translated as CASSQTGTSGGLQESQYF.

In this sample, this clonotype turned up a few times. This chain joins TRBV9 and TRBJ1-6, with 8 bases aligning to TRBD1. The length of the CDR3 is 16 residues. CDR1 and CDR2 (germline): SGDLS, YYNGEE. The junction had 9 bases not matched to a gene; V was cut back by 4 bases and J by 6 bases. The CDR3 region has the DNA TGTGCCAGCAGCCTACACCCGGGACAGGTTAATTCACCCCTCCACTTT. Encoded protein: CASSLHPGQVNSPLHF.

This clonotype was seen a few times. V is TRBV20-1 and J is TRBJ2-1, with D possibly being TRBD1 (6 bases). Germline values: CDR1 DFQATT, CDR2 SNEGSKA (reference sequence). The CDR3 has 12 amino acids. Trimming cost V 2 bases and J 5 bases, with 7 bases left between them. CDR3 DNA: TGCAGTGCTAGACAGGGGAACAATGAGCAGTTCTTC. This encodes CSARQGNNEQFF.

This clonotype was seen a handful of times. This chain uses TRBV5-1 with TRBJ2-7; D not certain. Trimming stripped 0 bases from V and 2 bases from J, with 12 bases between. The CDR3 covers 15 residues. Germline V gene sequence: CDR1 SGHRS, CDR2 YFSETQ. This CDR3 reads CASSLAPIFAYEQYF. CDR3 in DNA: TGCGCCAGCAGCTTGGCCCCAATTTTCGCCTACGAGCAGTACTTC.

This clonotype was seen more than once but under ten times. J is TRBJ1-2 and V is TRBV5-4; D ambiguous. This CDR3 has 12 residues. Deletions cut 0 bases from V and 7 bases from J, with 7 bases between. Germline CDR1 SGHNT, CDR2 YYREEE (reference sequence). The DNA of the CDR3 is TGTGCCAGCAGCTTGGGGGTGTCTGGCTACACCTTC. Its protein product is CASSLGVSGYTF. Supplemented by reference TRBV5-4 and TRBJ1-2, the full variable domain reads ETGVTQSPTHLIKTRGQQVTLRCSSQSGHNTVSWYQQALGQGPQFIFQYYREEENGRGNFPPRFSGLQFPNYSSELNVNALELDDSALYLCASSLGVSGYTFGSGTRLTVV.